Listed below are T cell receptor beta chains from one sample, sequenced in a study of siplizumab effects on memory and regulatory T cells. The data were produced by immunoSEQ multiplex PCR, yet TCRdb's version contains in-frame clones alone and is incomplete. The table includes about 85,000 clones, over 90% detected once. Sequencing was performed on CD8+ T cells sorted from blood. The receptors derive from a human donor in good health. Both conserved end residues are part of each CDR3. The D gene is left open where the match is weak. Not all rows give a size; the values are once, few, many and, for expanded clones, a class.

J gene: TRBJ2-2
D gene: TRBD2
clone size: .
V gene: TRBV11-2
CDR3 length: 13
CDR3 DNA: TGTGCCAGCAGCCCCCGGGGGGGCGGGGAGCTGTTTTTT
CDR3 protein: CASSPRGGGELFF

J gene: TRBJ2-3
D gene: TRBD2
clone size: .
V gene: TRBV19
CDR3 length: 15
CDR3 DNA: TGTGCCAGTAGTTTCCAGCGGGGGGCCACAGATACGCAGTATTTT
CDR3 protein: CASSFQRGATDTQYF

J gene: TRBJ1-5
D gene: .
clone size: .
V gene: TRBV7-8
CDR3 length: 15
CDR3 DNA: TGTGCCAGCAGCCTGGACAGCTATAGCAATCAGCCCCAGCATTTT
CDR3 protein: CASSLDSYSNQPQHF

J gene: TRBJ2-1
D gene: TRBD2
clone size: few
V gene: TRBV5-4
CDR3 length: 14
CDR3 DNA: TGTGCCAGCAGCGGACTAGCGGGAGAGAATGAGCAGTTCTTC
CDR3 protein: CASSGLAGENEQFF

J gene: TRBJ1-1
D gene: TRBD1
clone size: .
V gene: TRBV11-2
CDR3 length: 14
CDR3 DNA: TGTGCCAGCAGCTTGAGACAGGGGGAGATAAGAGCTTTCTTT
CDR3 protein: CASSLRQGEIRAFF

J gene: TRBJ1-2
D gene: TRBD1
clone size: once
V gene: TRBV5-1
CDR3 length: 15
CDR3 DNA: TGCGCCAGCAGCTTGGTGCAGGGGGCGATGGAAGGCTACACCTTC
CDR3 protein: CASSLVQGAMEGYTF

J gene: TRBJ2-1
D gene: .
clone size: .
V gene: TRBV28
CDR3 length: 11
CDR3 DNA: TGTGCCAGCAGGGAATACAATGAGCAGTTCTTC
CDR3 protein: CASREYNEQFF

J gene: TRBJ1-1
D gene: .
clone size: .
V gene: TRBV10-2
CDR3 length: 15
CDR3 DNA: TGCGCCAGCAGTGGTGCCAGGGGAGTGGGAACTGAAGCTTTCTTT
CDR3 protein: CASSGARGVGTEAFF

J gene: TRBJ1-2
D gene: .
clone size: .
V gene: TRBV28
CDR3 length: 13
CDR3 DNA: TGTGCCAGCAGTTTATGGGGGGGCTATGGCTACACCTTC
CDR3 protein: CASSLWGGYGYTF

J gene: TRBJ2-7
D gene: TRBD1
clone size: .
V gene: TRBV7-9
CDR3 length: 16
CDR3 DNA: TGTGCCAGCAGCTCCCAAGGACAGGGGATTACCTACGAGCAGTACTTC
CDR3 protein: CASSSQGQGITYEQYF

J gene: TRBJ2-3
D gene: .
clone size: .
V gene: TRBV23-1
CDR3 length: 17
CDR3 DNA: TGCGCCAGCAGTCAATCCGACCGTCCGGCGATGACAGATACGCAGTATTTT
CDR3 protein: CASSQSDRPAMTDTQYF

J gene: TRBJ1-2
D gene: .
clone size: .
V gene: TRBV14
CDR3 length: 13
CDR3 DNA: TGTGCCAGCAGCCCCACTCCGGACTATGGCTACACCTTC
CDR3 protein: CASSPTPDYGYTF

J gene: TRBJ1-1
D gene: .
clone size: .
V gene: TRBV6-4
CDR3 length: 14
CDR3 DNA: TGTGCCAGCAGTGAAGGGCAGGGGAACACTGAAGCTTTCTTT
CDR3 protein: CASSEGQGNTEAFF

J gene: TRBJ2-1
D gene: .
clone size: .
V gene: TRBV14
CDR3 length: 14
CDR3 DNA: TGTGCCAGCAGCCTAAGCGGACAGATGGATGAGCAGTTCTTC
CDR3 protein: CASSLSGQMDEQFF

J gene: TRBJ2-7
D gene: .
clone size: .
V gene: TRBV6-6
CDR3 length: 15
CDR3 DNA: TGTGCCAGCAGGGGCACTAGCTCTGTGTCCTACGAGCAGTACTTC
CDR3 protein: CASRGTSSVSYEQYF

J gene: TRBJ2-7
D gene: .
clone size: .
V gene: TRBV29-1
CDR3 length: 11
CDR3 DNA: TGCAGCGTTGTATATGCTTACGAGCAGTACTTC
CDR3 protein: CSVVYAYEQYF

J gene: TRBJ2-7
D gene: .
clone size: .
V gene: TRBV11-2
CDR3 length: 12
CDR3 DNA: TGTGCCAGCAGCTTCCTAACCTACGAGCAGTACTTC
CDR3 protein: CASSFLTYEQYF

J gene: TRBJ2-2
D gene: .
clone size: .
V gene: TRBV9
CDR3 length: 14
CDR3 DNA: TGTGCCAGCAGTCCCGGCGCGGGGGCTGGGGAGCTGTTTTTT
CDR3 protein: CASSPGAGAGELFF

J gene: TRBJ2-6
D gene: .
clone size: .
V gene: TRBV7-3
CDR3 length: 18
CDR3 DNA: TGTGCCAGCAGCTTATTGGCAGGGGCCTACTCTGGGGCCAACGTCCTGACTTTC
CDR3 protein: CASSLLAGAYSGANVLTF

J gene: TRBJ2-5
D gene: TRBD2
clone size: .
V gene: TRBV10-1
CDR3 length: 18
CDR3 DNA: TGCGCCAGCAGTGATTTGCGACTAGCGGGAGGGCCGTGGGAGACCCAGTACTTC
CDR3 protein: CASSDLRLAGGPWETQYF

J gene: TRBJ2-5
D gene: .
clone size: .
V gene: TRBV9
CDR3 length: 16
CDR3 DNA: TGTGCCAGCAGCGTTATCCCCGCAGGGGAGGGAGAGACCCAGTACTTC
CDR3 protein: CASSVIPAGEGETQYF

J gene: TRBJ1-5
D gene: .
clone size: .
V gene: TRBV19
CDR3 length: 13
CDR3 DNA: TGTGCCAGTAGTTTTCAGGGCAATCAGCCCCAGCATTTT
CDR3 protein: CASSFQGNQPQHF

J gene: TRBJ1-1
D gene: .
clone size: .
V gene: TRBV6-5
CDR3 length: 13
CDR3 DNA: TGTGCCAGCAGCCCCGGGCCGAACACTGAAGCTTTCTTT
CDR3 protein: CASSPGPNTEAFF

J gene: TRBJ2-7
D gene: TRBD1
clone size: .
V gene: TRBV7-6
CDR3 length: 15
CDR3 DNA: TGTGCCAGCAGCATACCCGGGACAGGGGGTTACGAGCAGTACTTC
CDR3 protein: CASSIPGTGGYEQYF

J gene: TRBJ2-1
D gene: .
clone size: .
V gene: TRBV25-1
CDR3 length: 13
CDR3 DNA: TGTGCCAGCAGTGAGGGGGCAGTAGGGGAGCATTTCTTC
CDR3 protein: CASSEGAVGEHFF

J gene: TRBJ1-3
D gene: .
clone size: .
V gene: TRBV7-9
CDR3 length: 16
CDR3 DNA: TGTGCCAGCAGCGCTTACAGGGTCGGCTCTGGAAACACCATATATTTT
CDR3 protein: CASSAYRVGSGNTIYF

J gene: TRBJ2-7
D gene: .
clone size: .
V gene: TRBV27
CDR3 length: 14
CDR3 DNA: TGTGCCAGCAGTTTTTTAGGGGGAACCGACGAGCAGTACTTC
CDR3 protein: CASSFLGGTDEQYF

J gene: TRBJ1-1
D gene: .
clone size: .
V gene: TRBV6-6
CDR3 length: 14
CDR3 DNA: TGTGCCAGCAGCCCCGGCTTCGGGGGCACTGAAGCTTTCTTT
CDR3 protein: CASSPGFGGTEAFF

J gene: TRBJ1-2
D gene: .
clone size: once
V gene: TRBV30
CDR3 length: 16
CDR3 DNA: TGTGCCTGGAGTGGGTCCCCCTCCGTCCACTCCTATGGCTACACCTTC
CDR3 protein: CAWSGSPSVHSYGYTF

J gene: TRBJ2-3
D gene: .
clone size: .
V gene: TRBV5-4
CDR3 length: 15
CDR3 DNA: TGTGCCAGCAGCCCGTTGGGGGGTGGCACAGATACGCAGTATTTT
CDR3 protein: CASSPLGGGTDTQYF

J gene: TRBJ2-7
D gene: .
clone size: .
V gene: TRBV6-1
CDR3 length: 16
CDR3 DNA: TGTGCCAGCAGTGAAGCGCGTACCCAGTTCCTCTACGAGCAGTACTTC
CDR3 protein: CASSEARTQFLYEQYF

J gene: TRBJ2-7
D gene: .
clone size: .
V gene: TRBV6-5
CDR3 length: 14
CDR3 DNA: TGTGCCAGCAGTTACAGGTTGGGGTTTTACGAGCAGTACTTC
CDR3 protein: CASSYRLGFYEQYF

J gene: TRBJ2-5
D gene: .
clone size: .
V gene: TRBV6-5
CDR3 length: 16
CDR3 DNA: TGTGCCAGCAGTTACTCGGCCAGGGGGGGGCAAGAGACCCAGTACTTC
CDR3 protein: CASSYSARGGQETQYF

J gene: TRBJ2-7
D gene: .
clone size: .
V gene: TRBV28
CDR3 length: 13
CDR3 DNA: TGTGCCAGCAGTTTCGGGAGTATCTACGAGCAGTACTTC
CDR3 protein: CASSFGSIYEQYF

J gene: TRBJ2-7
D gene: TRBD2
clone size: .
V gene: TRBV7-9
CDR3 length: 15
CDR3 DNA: TGTGCCAGCAGCCCACCTCGGGGACTAGCGTACGAGCAGTACTTC
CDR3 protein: CASSPPRGLAYEQYF

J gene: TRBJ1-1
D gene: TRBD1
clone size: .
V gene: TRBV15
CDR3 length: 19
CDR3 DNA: TGTGCCACCAGCAGAGATGAATCCGGGACAGGGAGACAGAACACTGAAGCTTTCTTT
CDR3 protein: CATSRDESGTGRQNTEAFF

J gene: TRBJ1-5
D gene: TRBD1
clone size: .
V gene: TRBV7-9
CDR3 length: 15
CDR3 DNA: TGTGCCAGCAGCGGTAAAGGGACAGGGAATCAGCCCCAGCATTTT
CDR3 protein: CASSGKGTGNQPQHF

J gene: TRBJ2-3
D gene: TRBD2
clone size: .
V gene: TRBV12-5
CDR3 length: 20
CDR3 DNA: TGTGCTAGTGGTTTGGGACCCAATCCGACTAGCGGGTACGGAACAGATACGCAGTATTTT
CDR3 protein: CASGLGPNPTSGYGTDTQYF

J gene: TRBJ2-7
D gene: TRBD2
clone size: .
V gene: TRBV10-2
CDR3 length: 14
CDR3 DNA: TGCGCCAGCAGTGGACTAGCGGGAGTCAGCGAGCAGTACTTC
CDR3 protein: CASSGLAGVSEQYF

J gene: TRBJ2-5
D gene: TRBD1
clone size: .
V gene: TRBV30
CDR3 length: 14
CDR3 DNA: TGTGCCTGGAACCCCACAGGGGCTGGGGAGACCCAGTACTTC
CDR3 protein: CAWNPTGAGETQYF

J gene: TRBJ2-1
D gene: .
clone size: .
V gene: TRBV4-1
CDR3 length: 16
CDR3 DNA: TGCGCCAGCAGCCAGGCAGGGGCTTTTCAAGGGAATGAGCAGTTCTTC
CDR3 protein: CASSQAGAFQGNEQFF

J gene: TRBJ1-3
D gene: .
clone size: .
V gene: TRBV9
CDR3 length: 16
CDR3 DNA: TGTGCCAGCAGCGCCGACCTTGAGGGGTCTGGAAACACCATATATTTT
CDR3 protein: CASSADLEGSGNTIYF

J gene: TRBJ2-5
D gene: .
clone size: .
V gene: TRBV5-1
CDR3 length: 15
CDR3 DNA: TGCGCCAGCAGCTTGGTTAGCGGCGATCAAGAGACCCAGTACTTC
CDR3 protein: CASSLVSGDQETQYF

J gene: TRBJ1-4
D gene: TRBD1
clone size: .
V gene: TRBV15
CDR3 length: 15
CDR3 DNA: TGTGCCACCAGCGGGGAGGACAGGGGTAATGAAAAACTGTTTTTT
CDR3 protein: CATSGEDRGNEKLFF

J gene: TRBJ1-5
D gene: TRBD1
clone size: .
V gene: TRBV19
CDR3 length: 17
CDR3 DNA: TGTGCCAGTAGTCTCGACCGGGACAGGGGTACCAATCAGCCCCAGCATTTT
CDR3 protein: CASSLDRDRGTNQPQHF

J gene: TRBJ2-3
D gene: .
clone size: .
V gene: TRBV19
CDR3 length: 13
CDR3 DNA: TGTGCCAGTAGTAATAGGGACCCAGATACGCAGTATTTT
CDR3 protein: CASSNRDPDTQYF

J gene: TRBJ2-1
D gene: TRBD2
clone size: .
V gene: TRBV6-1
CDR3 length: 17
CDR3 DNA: TGTGCCAGCAGTGAAGTGGGGACTAGCGGGAGTACGGGGGAGCAGTTCTTC
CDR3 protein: CASSEVGTSGSTGEQFF

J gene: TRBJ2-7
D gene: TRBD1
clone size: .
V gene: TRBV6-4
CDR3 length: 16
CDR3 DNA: TGTGCCAGCAGTGATGCGTGCGACAGGGCACGAGACGAGCAGTACTTC
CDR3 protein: CASSDACDRARDEQYF

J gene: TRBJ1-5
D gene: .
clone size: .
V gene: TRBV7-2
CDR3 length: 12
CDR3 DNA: TGTGCCAGCAGCTTAGGGAGTCAGCCCCAGCATTTT
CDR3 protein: CASSLGSQPQHF

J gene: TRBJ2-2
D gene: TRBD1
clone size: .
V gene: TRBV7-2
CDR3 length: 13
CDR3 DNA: TGTGCCAGCAGCTTTCAGGGGGCCGGGGAGCTGTTTTTT
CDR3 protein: CASSFQGAGELFF

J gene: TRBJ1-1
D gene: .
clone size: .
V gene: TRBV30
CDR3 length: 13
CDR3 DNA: TGTGCCTGCCCAGGGGAGGTTGACACTGAAGCTTTCTTT
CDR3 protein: CACPGEVDTEAFF

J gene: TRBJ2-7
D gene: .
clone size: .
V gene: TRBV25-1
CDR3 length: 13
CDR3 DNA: TGTGCCAGCAGAGACCGAAGCTCCTACGAGCAGTACTTC
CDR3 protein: CASRDRSSYEQYF

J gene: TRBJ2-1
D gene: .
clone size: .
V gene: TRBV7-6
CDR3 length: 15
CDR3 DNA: TGTGCCAGCAGCTTAGCACTCGGGACCTACAATGAGCAGTTCTTC
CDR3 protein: CASSLALGTYNEQFF

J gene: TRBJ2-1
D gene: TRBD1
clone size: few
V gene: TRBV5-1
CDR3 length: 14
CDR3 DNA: TGCGCCAGCAGCTTGGGGGGACAGGGAAATGAGCAGTTCTTC
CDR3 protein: CASSLGGQGNEQFF